These 9 T cell receptor beta chains originate from one sample sequenced in a study of early T cells in non-severe SARS-CoV-2 infection. TCRdb itself ran the 5' RACE reads through MiXCR, one entry per CDR3 protein. Here the sample spans 50,000 to 70,000 distinct CDR3 sequences, approximately 12% being singletons. The sequencing input was whole blood. The source is an adult who was a healthcare worker with PCR-confirmed SARS-CoV-2 infection or an uninfected control (not recorded which).

This clonotype was detected only a few times. The V gene is TRBV20-1, the J gene TRBJ2-7; 9 bases align to TRBD2. Unmatched junction bases numbered 8, after V lost 3 bases and J lost 5 bases. This CDR3 comprises 14 residues. Germline CDR1 reads DFQATT; CDR2 reads SNEGSKA (reference sequence). The CDR3 nucleotides read TGCAGTGCTAGGGCTAGCGGGAATCTCGACGAGCAGTACTTC. Its protein product is CSARASGNLDEQYF.

This clonotype was found many times. The J gene is TRBJ1-6, the V gene TRBV28, with D unclear. The CDR3 has 16 residues. Per the germline V gene, CDR1 is MDHEN and CDR2 is SYDVKM. Between the trimmed V and J ends, which lost 3 bases and 5 bases, there was a span of 14 bases. Here the CDR3 reads CASSLDGWMNNSPLHF. CDR3 nucleotides: TGTGCCAGCAGTTTGGACGGTTGGATGAATAATTCACCCCTCCACTTT.

This chain links TRBV7-9 with TRBJ2-3; 9 nucleotides match TRBD2. This CDR3 comprises 18 residues. Trimming cost V 7 bases and J 0 bases; bases outside gene matches: 14. Germline V lookup: CDR1 SEHNR, CDR2 FQNEAQ (reference sequence). The CDR3 loop reads CASTSQGGRASSTDTQYF. DNA for the CDR3: TGTGCCAGCACATCACAAGGCGGGAGGGCCTCGAGCACAGATACGCAGTATTTT.

There are many counts of this clonotype. The rearrangement uses TRBV11-2 and TRBJ2-3, with D unresolved. Germline-derived CDR1 and CDR2 are SGHAT and FQNNGV. Trimming took 1 base from V and 2 from J, leaving 7 bases between them. This CDR3 has 14 amino acids. This CDR3 reads CASSLGLLTDTQYF. CDR3 DNA: TGTGCCAGCAGCTTAGGACTCCTCACAGATACGCAGTATTTT.

The table lists this clonotype with many counts. The chain uses TRBV27 and TRBJ1-1, with 12 bases lining up with TRBD1. CDR1 is MNHEY, CDR2 SMNVEV, per germline (reference sequence). CDR3 length equals 15 residues. The V gene end was trimmed by 4 bases and the J gene end by 11 bases; junction bases not matched to a gene: 11. DNA of the CDR3: TGTGCCAGCAGTTCCCGGGACAGGGGGCAACTTAGGGCTTTCTTT. This gives the protein CASSSRDRGQLRAFF.

The chain recombines TRBV29-1 with TRBJ1-1; D is undetermined. The CDR3 runs to 12 residues. With 6 bases removed from V and 0 bases from J, the gap between germline ends came to 8 bases. Germline V lookup: CDR1 SQVTM, CDR2 ANQGSEA. The CDR3 spells CSVVELNTEAFF. The DNA for the CDR3 is TGCAGCGTGGTGGAACTGAACACTGAAGCTTTCTTT.

This chain uses TRBV7-8 with TRBJ2-3; D may be TRBD2 (6 bases). Trimming took off 2 bases at V and 7 bases at J, with 10 bases between the two ends. The CDR3 is made up of 13 amino acids. The V gene's germline CDR1 is SGHVS and CDR2 FQNEAQ. The CDR3: CASSLRRGNTQYF. DNA of the CDR3: TGTGCCAGCAGCTTAAGGAGGGGAAATACGCAGTATTTT.

A few counts support this clonotype. The chain links TRBV20-1 to TRBJ2-3; a weak D match, TRBD2 (7 bases). Trimming stripped 3 bases from V and 4 bases from J, with 14 bases between. Germline V CDR1 and CDR2: DFQATT, SNEGSKA (reference sequence). The length of the CDR3 is 14 residues. CDR3 sequence (DNA): TGCAGTGCTAGGTGGGGGGGCATAGCAGATACGCAGTATTTT. Translated, it gives CSARWGGIADTQYF.

This clonotype showed up just a few times. The rearrangement joins TRBV5-6 to TRBJ1-5; 7 nucleotides match TRBD1. J gave up 0 bases and V 3 bases, and 6 bases lay outside the gene matches. Per germline, CDR1 SGHDT and CDR2 YYEEEE. The CDR3 runs 16 residues. The CDR3 protein is CASSWGTANSNQPQHF. Written as DNA, the CDR3 is TGTGCCAGCAGCTGGGGGACAGCTAATAGCAATCAGCCCCAGCATTTT.